Listed here is a single T cell receptor (beta chain). What it recognizes is unknown. The CDR3 contains 14 residues. After removal of 4 bases from V and 2 bases from J, the junction contained 6 bases not matched to a gene. Germline-derived CDR1 and CDR2 are SGDLS and YYNGEE. Every TCR beta cDNA library bore unique molecular identifiers. With roughly 0.85 to 11 million T cells as the source, a few hundred thousand cDNA molecules resulted. TCRdb re-called the PCR reads with MiXCR, one entry per CDR3 protein. The table records 750,000 to 950,000 distinct CDR3 sequences, about 43% of them present only once. This record belongs to a study of post-analysis software for immune sequencing data. As for the study in general: Several disease courses (relapsing-remitting, secondary progressive and progressive-relapsing) of multiple sclerosis were included. Findings of the study overall: Patients showed TRBV5-6, TRBV5-1 and TRBV20-1 among 4 or 5 TRBV segments more frequent than in controls. When compared against controls, multiple sclerosis patients showed significantly lower normalized Chao1 diversity. Same-batch samples co-clustered strongly by F measure.

The specimen was blood. The receptor was derived from a girl aged 5-17 years with multiple sclerosis. V gene TRBV9 combines with J gene TRBJ2-7; 7 nucleotides line up with TRBD1. The CDR3 nucleotides are TGTGCCAGCAGCACGACGGGACAGCCCTACGAGCAGTACTTC. This encodes CASSTTGQPYEQYF.